Listed below are T cell receptor beta chains from one sample, sequenced in a study of shared clonotypes between healthy human individuals. The data were produced by immunoSEQ multiplex PCR, yet TCRdb's version contains in-frame clones alone and is incomplete. Of around 1,900,000 clones in the sample, roughly 95% were seen once. Input material: naive CD8+ T cells from PBMCs. The receptor source for this set is a man between 18 and 35 years old in good health. Some clones in this sample may be carry-over from other donors' samples. The CDR3 runs from the conserved cysteine through the conserved F or W. Each record gives: D gene, J gene, V gene, clone size, CDR3 DNA, CDR3 protein. D genes are given only for firm matches. Clone size is shown for a subset of rows, as once, few, many or a class of expanded clone.

TRBD1,TRBJ1-1,TRBV5-1,.,TGCGCCAGCAACCTTGACAGGGCCCCTGAAGCTTTCTTT,CASNLDRAPEAFF
.,TRBJ1-1,TRBV11-1,.,TGTGCCAGCAGCTTGAGAGGGGAGAACACTGAAGCTTTCTTT,CASSLRGENTEAFF
TRBD1,TRBJ1-2,TRBV27,.,TGTGCCAGCAGTCAGGACAGGGCTGGCTACACCTTC,CASSQDRAGYTF
TRBD2,TRBJ2-1,TRBV7-9,.,TGTGCCAGCAGCCCCCCGGGACTAGCAGGAAATGAGCAGTTCTTC,CASSPPGLAGNEQFF
.,TRBJ2-5,TRBV7-8,.,TGTGCCAGCAGCCCTCGGAAGGAGACCCAGTACTTC,CASSPRKETQYF
TRBD2,TRBJ2-7,TRBV4-3,.,TGCGCCAGCAGCCAAGATTATATCGGGCTAGCGGGGAGTTCGGGCCGGCTACACTTC,CASSQDYIGLAGSSGRLHF
.,TRBJ2-7,TRBV13,.,TGTGCCAGCAGCTTACGGCCTAACGGGACCTACGAGCAGTACTTC,CASSLRPNGTYEQYF
.,TRBJ2-1,TRBV7-9,.,TGTGCCAGCAGCTTGTTCCAAAATGAGCAGTTCTTC,CASSLFQNEQFF
.,TRBJ1-1,TRBV5-1,.,TGCGCCAGCAGCCCCACCGGGGCTGAAGCTTTCTTT,CASSPTGAEAFF
TRBD1,TRBJ1-2,TRBV7-9,once,TGTGCCAGCAGCTTTCAAGGGGGCGCCCACTATGGCTACACCTTC,CASSFQGGAHYGYTF
TRBD2,TRBJ2-7,TRBV28,.,TGTGCCAGCAGTTTCCCGGGAGGTGGGTACGAGCAGTACTTC,CASSFPGGGYEQYF